This T cell receptor (beta chain) was found in a study of cytomegalovirus exposure and HLA in healthy donors. Findings and limits, study-wide: The authors later found most CMV-associated TCR beta chains appeared HLA-restricted. An ancestry cluster, one associated with Asian ancestry, reportedly showed fewer N-insertions than the 666-donor mean in a later analysis.

In the PCR, 60 Vbeta and 13 Jbeta primers were used. Libraries were prepared by immunoSEQ multiplex PCR; TCRdb keeps only in-frame clonotypes and omits some of them. Here the sample spans more than 130,000 clones, about four fifths being singletons. Worth noting for this clone: Its specificity is unknown.

Trimming removed 2 bases from V and 6 bases from J, with 10 bases in between. The germline V gene encodes CDR1 WSHSY and CDR2 SAAADI. CDR3 length: 13 amino acids. The source is a man aged 25 to 40 in good health and CMV-seronegative. Sample: PBMCs. The rearrangement links TRBV10-2 to TRBJ1-1; no definite D call. This CDR3 reads CASSEQRAAEAFF. The CDR3 bases are TGCGCCAGCAGTGAGCAGAGGGCGGCTGAAGCTTTCTTT.